Below, 18 T cell receptor beta chains from the same sample are listed, as sequenced in a study of shared clonotypes between healthy human individuals (TCRdb year 2020). Receptor libraries were prepared by the immunoSEQ multiplex PCR assay. The clones in this table, taken by TCRdb from immuneACCESS, are in-frame only. Not every clone is retained; where verified, under half of the shortfall comes from an unresolved V gene, and the cause of the rest is unknown. The sample data list about 2,100,000 clones, and about 93% of these were observed just once. Together, the top ten hold 1.5% to 2% of the sample. For the CD8 naive samples, CD45RO-negative cells were positively selected for CCR7, yielding a CD45RA+CCR7+ population from which TemRA cells were excluded. Specimen: naive CD8+ T cells from PBMCs. Interpreted using the paper, the cell subset or site label stands for: CD45RA+CCR7+. These TCRs come from a man aged 18 to 29 in good health. Some clones in this sample may be carry-over from other donors' samples.

The chain is built from TRBV7-3 and TRBJ2-2; D might be TRBD2 (6 bases). The CDR3 sequence is 16 residues long. The V and J ends lost 5 bases and 4 bases respectively, with 17 bases between them. CDR1 is SGHTA, CDR2 FQGTGA, per germline. The CDR3 is CASSPETGLTTGELFF. The CDR3, as DNA: TGTGCCAGCAGCCCGGAAACGGGACTTACCACCGGGGAGCTGTTTTTT.

This rearrangement joins TRBV5-6 to TRBJ2-5; a possible D gene is TRBD2 (7 bases). This CDR3 is 13 amino acids long. Trimming removed 6 bases at V and 5 bases at J, with 14 bases between. Germline CDR1 reads SGHDT; CDR2 reads YYEEEE. The CDR3 nucleotides read TGTGCCAGCAATAACAGGGAGGGGGAGACCCAGTACTTC. This encodes CASNNREGETQYF.

The J gene is TRBJ2-1, the V gene TRBV4-1; D is uncertain. The V gene's germline CDR1 is MGHRA and CDR2 YSYEKL. V shed 3 bases and J shed 2 bases, with 8 bases lying between them. The CDR3 length is 14 residues. The CDR3: CASSQAPAYNEQFF. DNA for the CDR3: TGCGCCAGCAGCCAGGCCCCGGCCTACAATGAGCAGTTCTTC.

The chain uses TRBV7-2 and TRBJ2-5; possibly TRBD2 for D (5 bases). Trimming removed 1 base from V and 4 bases from J, with 10 bases in between. Germline V gene lookup returns CDR1 SGHTA and CDR2 FQGNSA. This CDR3 comprises 14 residues. CDR3 loop: CASSLEWAGETQYF. Written as DNA, the CDR3 is TGTGCCAGCAGCTTAGAGTGGGCGGGAGAGACCCAGTACTTC.

The chain employs TRBV19 and TRBJ1-5; D remains ambiguous. The CDR3 is 14 residues long. CDR1 is LNHDA, CDR2 SQIVND, per germline (reference sequence). V was shortened by 6 bases and J by 3 bases, with 12 bases between the two germline ends. CDR3 sequence reads: CASSTPRVNQPQHF. CDR3 in DNA: TGTGCCAGTAGCACCCCTCGGGTCAATCAGCCCCAGCATTTT. The full variable domain, in which reference TRBV19 and TRBJ1-5 provide the parts outside the CDR3, is DGGITQSPKYLFRKEGQNVTLSCEQNLNHDAMYWYRQDPGQGLRLIYYSQIVNDFQKGDIAEGYSVSREKKESFPLTVTSAQKNPTAFYLCASSTPRVNQPQHFGDGTRLSIL.

The rearrangement joins TRBV7-9 to TRBJ1-3, with no clear D. Trimming removed 5 bases at V and 0 bases at J, with 8 bases between. Germline CDR1 and CDR2: SEHNR and FQNEAQ (reference sequence). The CDR3 is made up of 14 amino acids. CDR3 loop: CASSPNPSGNTIYF. CDR3 nucleotide sequence: TGTGCCAGCAGCCCCAATCCCTCTGGAAACACCATATATTTT.

This clone has just a few counts. The gene calls are TRBV19 and TRBJ1-1, with D tentatively TRBD1 (6 bases). Deletions cut 9 bases from V and 8 bases from J, with 19 bases between. This CDR3 is built from 13 residues. Germline-derived CDR1 and CDR2 are LNHDA and SQIVND (reference sequence). The CDR3 here is CASGWGHIPEAFF. CDR3 coding DNA: TGTGCCAGCGGGTGGGGGCACATCCCCGAAGCTTTCTTT.

The chain has TRBV9 and TRBJ1-4; 11 bases line up with TRBD1. CDR1 and CDR2 from the germline V gene are SGDLS and YYNGEE. This CDR3 comprises 16 residues. Unmatched junction bases numbered 4, after V lost 4 bases and J lost 2 bases. The CDR3 DNA reads TGTGCCAGCAGCAAAGGACAGGGGGCGACTAATGAAAAACTGTTTTTT. It encodes CASSKGQGATNEKLFF.

The chain carries TRBV2 and TRBJ2-2, with 7 bases identical to TRBD2. Trimming cost V 10 bases and J 3 bases; bases outside gene matches: 17. This CDR3 region has 17 residues. Germline values: CDR1 SNHLY, CDR2 FYNNEI. The CDR3 coding sequence is TGTGCCACGACCCGGGACTACCAACAATTTCACACCGGGGAGCTGTTTTTT. This translates into CATTRDYQQFHTGELFF.

This chain links TRBV6-4 with TRBJ1-1; D is perhaps TRBD1 (6 bases). CDR1 is MRHNA, CDR2 SNTAGT, per germline. The CDR3 sequence is 14 residues long. Trimming cost V 5 bases and J 8 bases, with 18 bases left between them. The CDR3 loop is CASSPFGEGTEAFF. The DNA for the CDR3 is TGTGCCAGCAGTCCATTTGGGGAAGGGACAGAAGCTTTCTTT.

V and J are TRBV4-1 and TRBJ2-7, with a tentative D call TRBD1 (6 bases). The length of the CDR3 is 14 residues. Per the germline V gene, CDR1 is MGHRA and CDR2 is YSYEKL. The V end was cut by 4 bases, the J end by 2 bases, with 12 bases between. CDR3 sequence: CASSPEKGAYEQYF. CDR3 DNA sequence: TGCGCCAGCAGCCCCGAGAAGGGGGCCTACGAGCAGTACTTC.

About this clone itself: In the same sample, other DNA sequences code for this CDR3. This chain links TRBV11-2 with TRBJ2-7; D possibly matches TRBD1 or TRBD2 (5 bases each). The V end lost 5 bases, the J end lost 4 bases, and 12 bases lay between the germline ends. This CDR3 is built from 13 residues. Germline CDR1 SGHAT, CDR2 FQNNGV. CDR3 nucleotide sequence: TGTGCCAGCAGCCCACGGGGCACGTACGAGCAGTACTTC. This codes for CASSPRGTYEQYF.

This clone was picked up one time. In DNA form, the CDR3 reads TGTGCCACAGCAGACAGGGAGAACACTGAAGCTTTCTTT. It codes for CATADRENTEAFF. The V call is TRBV15, the J call TRBJ1-1; TRBD1 agrees at 7 bases. The CDR3 extends over 13 amino acids. CDR1 LNHNV and CDR2 YYDKDF come from the germline V gene (reference sequence). J gave up 1 base and V 9 bases, and 5 bases lay outside the gene matches. Full variable domain (remainder filled in from reference TRBV15 and TRBJ1-1): DAMVIQNPRYQVTQFGKPVTLSCSQTLNHNVMYWYQQKSSQAPKLLFHYYDKDFNNEADTPDNFQSRRPNTSFCFLDIRSPGLGDTAMYLCATADRENTEAFFGQGTRLTVV.

The V gene is TRBV5-5, the J gene TRBJ1-2, with TRBD1 matching over 10 bases. Germline V gives CDR1 SGHKS, CDR2 YYEKEE (reference sequence). CDR3 size: 13 residues. With 4 bases clipped from V and 6 bases from J, the junction kept 3 bases outside the gene matches. CDR3 nucleotides: TGTGCCAGCAGCCCTGGGACAGGGGATGGCTACACCTTC. Residues: CASSPGTGDGYTF.

The rearrangement joins TRBV27 to TRBJ2-7, with TRBD1 matching over 9 bases. V lost 6 bases and J lost 5; bases outside the gene matches: 8. Germline lookup yields CDR1 MNHEY and CDR2 SMNVEV (reference sequence). CDR3 length equals 14 residues. CDR3 nucleotide sequence: TGTGCCAGCAGCCCACAGGGGGCGTGGAACGAGCAGTACTTC. It specifies CASSPQGAWNEQYF.

This clone was picked up one time. The chain joins TRBV10-1 to TRBJ2-1; TRBD2 matches 12 bases. In germline, CDR1 is WNHNN, CDR2 SYGVQD (reference sequence). V shed 3 bases and J 9 bases; nucleotides not matched to a gene: 6. The CDR3 spans 15 residues. The CDR3 DNA reads as TGCGCCAGCAGTGACCGGCTAGCGGGAGGGGGTGAGCAGTTCTTC. It translates to CASSDRLAGGGEQFF.

The rearrangement links TRBV11-2 to TRBJ2-5; D may be TRBD2 (6 bases). The CDR3 loop spans 18 amino acids. Per the germline V gene, CDR1 is SGHAT and CDR2 is FQNNGV. Trimming took 1 base from V and 7 from J, leaving 25 bases between them. The CDR3 protein is CASSLGTDTRVAGRTQYF. The CDR3 DNA reads TGTGCCAGCAGCTTAGGAACGGATACAAGAGTTGCGGGAAGGACCCAGTACTTC.

The chain is built from TRBV5-6 and TRBJ2-7; 15 positions agree with TRBD2. The CDR3 has 19 amino acids. J gave up 4 bases and V 1 base, and 12 bases lay outside the gene matches. Germline V CDR1 and CDR2: SGHDT, YYEEEE. The CDR3 DNA sequence: TGTGCCAGCAGCTTGCCAGACAGGACTAGCGGGAGGGAAACTTACGAGCAGTACTTC. Protein: CASSLPDRTSGRETYEQYF.